These 11 T cell receptor beta chains came from one sample sequenced in a study of OX40 agonist ivuxolimab in advanced cancers. Data came from immunoSEQ multiplex PCR; TCRdb stores just in-frame clones and leaves some out. Here the sample spans about 46,000 clones, roughly 90% being singletons. Sequencing was performed on CD4+ or CD8+ T cells sorted from blood, taken in a trial of the OX40 agonist ivuxolimab. The receptor source for this set is an adult with an advanced solid tumor such as melanoma, head and neck, liver or kidney cancer.

This chain connects TRBV7-2 to TRBJ2-3, with D uncertain. Trimming shortened V by 3 bases and J by 2 bases, and 12 bases separated the two germline ends. The CDR3 spans 15 residues. Germline values: CDR1 SGHTA, CDR2 FQGNSA. CDR3 region: CASSFSPGFTDTQYF. In DNA form, the CDR3 reads TGTGCCAGCAGCTTCTCTCCGGGTTTCACAGATACGCAGTATTTT.

J is TRBJ1-1 and V is TRBV9, with D unresolved. CDR1 SGDLS and CDR2 YYNGEE come from the germline V gene. V was clipped by 0 bases and J by 0 bases, with 9 bases between them. The CDR3 runs 15 residues. CDR3 loop: CASSVDGNMNTEAFF. The CDR3 coding sequence is TGTGCCAGCAGCGTAGACGGCAACATGAACACTGAAGCTTTCTTT.

The J gene is TRBJ2-7, the V gene TRBV6-5; D gene uncertain. The germline CDR1 and CDR2 sequences are MNHEY and SVGAGI. The CDR3 extends over 13 amino acids. The V and J ends lost 2 bases and 3 bases respectively, with 8 bases between them. CDR3 region: CASSYEVHYEQYF. CDR3 DNA: TGTGCCAGCAGTTACGAAGTCCACTACGAGCAGTACTTC.

The chain couples TRBV2 to TRBJ2-2, with 7 bases aligning to TRBD1. The CDR3 is made up of 15 amino acids. Germline CDR1 is SNHLY and CDR2 is FYNNEI. The ends lost 5 bases at V and 3 bases at J; junction bases unmatched: 6. CDR3 nucleotides: TGTGCCAGCAGTTTCCCCCAGGGGGACACCGGGGAGCTGTTTTTT. It translates to CASSFPQGDTGELFF.

This chain joins TRBV11-2 and TRBJ2-3; D possibly matches TRBD1 or TRBD2 (5 bases each). Trimming left V 0 bases short and J 1 base short, with 20 bases between. The CDR3 contains 19 residues. Germline V gives CDR1 SGHAT, CDR2 FQNNGV. The CDR3 sequence: CASSLDQDTRGLGTDTQYF. The CDR3 coding sequence is TGTGCCAGCAGCTTAGATCAGGATACTCGGGGCCTAGGCACAGATACGCAGTATTTT.

This rearrangement joins TRBV25-1 to TRBJ2-3, with D maybe TRBD2 (6 bases). The CDR3 is made up of 13 amino acids. Trimming cost V 7 bases and J 3 bases, with 11 bases left between them. CDR1 is MGHDK and CDR2 is SYGVNS in the germline V gene. The CDR3 region is CASTWGVTDTQYF. CDR3 DNA sequence: TGTGCCAGCACTTGGGGGGTGACAGATACGCAGTATTTT.

The V gene is TRBV7-6, the J gene TRBJ2-1; the D gene is possibly TRBD2 (5 bases). The length of the CDR3 is 18 residues. Germline V gene lookup returns CDR1 SGHVS and CDR2 FNYEAQ. V gave up 2 bases and J gave up 4 bases, with 21 bases separating them. The CDR3 protein is CASSLSPGGSPGYNEQFF. DNA of the CDR3: TGTGCCAGCAGCTTAAGCCCCGGAGGCTCGCCCGGTTACAATGAGCAGTTCTTC.

This rearrangement joins TRBV4-2 to TRBJ2-1; perhaps TRBD2 as D (5 bases). The V end was cut by 1 base, the J end by 7 bases, with 11 bases between. CDR1 is LGHNA, CDR2 YNFKEQ, per germline. This CDR3 is 14 amino acids long. In DNA form, the CDR3 reads TGTGCCAGCAGCCAAGGGCTAGCCGGGAATGAGCAGTTCTTC. Translation: CASSQGLAGNEQFF.

This rearrangement joins TRBV15 to TRBJ1-4; D is undetermined. From germline, CDR1 is LNHNV and CDR2 YYDKDF (reference sequence). This CDR3 has 16 residues. The germline V and J ends were trimmed by 0 bases and 7 bases, with 15 bases remaining between them. CDR3 region: CATSRDWEGSGEKLFF. The CDR3 DNA is TGTGCCACCAGCAGAGATTGGGAGGGATCGGGTGAAAAACTGTTTTTT.

This chain links TRBV18 with TRBJ2-7, with a possible D match to TRBD1 (5 bases). Trimming shortened V by 6 bases and J by 4 bases, and 16 bases separated the two germline ends. Looked up from germline, CDR1 is KGHSH and CDR2 is LQKENI. The CDR3 has 14 amino acids. CDR3 amino acids: CASSQAGGQYEQYF. The DNA of the CDR3 is TGTGCCAGCTCGCAAGCAGGCGGACAATACGAGCAGTACTTC.

This sequence joins TRBV27 and TRBJ2-7; D remains unclear. Germline V gene lookup returns CDR1 MNHEY and CDR2 SMNVEV (reference sequence). This CDR3 spans 14 amino acids. V lost 6 bases, J lost 0 bases, and 12 bases lay in between. CDR3 loop: CASSYGRHSYEQYF. The CDR3 region has the DNA TGTGCCAGCAGCTATGGACGCCACTCCTACGAGCAGTACTTC.